This TCR beta chain derives from a study of blood T cell repertoires in COVID-19. Study overall: Sites in the United States, Italy and Spain provided acute and convalescent COVID-19 samples. Sources were T cells, B-cell-depleted T cells, or PBMCs; the material itself was cDNA or gDNA.

Germline CDR1 SGHRS, CDR2 YFSETQ. V shed 4 bases and J shed 2 bases, with 14 bases lying between them. The CDR3 covers 15 residues. This clone appeared once. Original processing notes: Amplification from reference gene primers served as the basis for estimated nucleated cell counts. The table came from immunoSEQ multiplex PCR; TCRdb's copy has only in-frame clones and leaves some out. Clone size and V and J calls were adopted from that table, with D and trimming inferred from the DNA. The table records 10,000 to 15,000 clones, more than 65% of them present only once. The gene calls are TRBV5-1 and TRBJ2-3; D may be TRBD1 (5 bases). Sample: peripheral blood. The TCR originated in a man older than 75 with acute or convalescent COVID-19. The CDR3 sequence is CASSQDTQITDTQYF. CDR3 DNA: TGCGCCAGCAGCCAGGACACCCAGATCACAGATACGCAGTATTTT.